This section outlines one T cell receptor beta chain sequence together with its context. Original analysis: How many nucleated cells were present was estimated from reference gene primer amplification. Assay: immunoSEQ multiplex PCR; the TCRdb copy retains only in-frame clones and omits some. D and trimming were read from the DNA, whereas the V and J calls and clone size are those reported in that table. Here the sample spans 300,000 or so clones, 65% to 85% being singletons. Looked up from germline, CDR1 is SEHNR and CDR2 is FQNEAQ (reference sequence). Trimming cost V 6 bases and J 3 bases; bases outside gene matches: 8. The CDR3 covers 16 residues. This sample is drawn from a study of blood T cell repertoires in COVID-19.

Sequenced material: peripheral blood. This chain connects TRBV7-9 to TRBJ2-1, with 10 bases aligning to TRBD2. The sequence came from a woman aged 50 to 65 with acute or convalescent COVID-19. The CDR3 loop is CASRARSGRDYNEQFF. Written as DNA, the CDR3 is TGTGCCAGCAGGGCTAGGAGCGGGAGGGACTACAATGAGCAGTTCTTC.